These T cell receptor beta chains were read from a single sample in a study of monozygotic twins with inflammatory bowel disease. TCRdb re-called the 5' RACE reads; one entry per CDR3 protein, DNA not given. This sample's table reports fewer than 110,000 distinct CDR3 sequences. The source material was blood. The receptor set was obtained from a human donor with ulcerative colitis or Crohn's disease, or a healthy co-twin of an affected twin (not recorded which). CDR3s include the opening cysteine and the closing phenylalanine or tryptophan.

CDR3aa: CASSPGGQQETQYF; j_gene: TRBJ2-5; v_gene: TRBV3-1
CDR3aa: CASSLAGAEKLFF; j_gene: TRBJ1-4; v_gene: TRBV7-9
CDR3aa: CASSIITAVSNQPQHF; j_gene: TRBJ1-5; v_gene: TRBV19
CDR3aa: CASSQDFRGAAYEQYF; j_gene: TRBJ2-7; v_gene: TRBV4-3
CDR3aa: CASSIPMQPQHF; j_gene: TRBJ1-5; v_gene: TRBV19
CDR3aa: CASSLLDGNQPQHF; j_gene: TRBJ1-5; v_gene: TRBV7-9
CDR3aa: CAISESGRAYEQYF; j_gene: TRBJ2-7; v_gene: TRBV10-3
CDR3aa: CSARDWAQAYEQYF; j_gene: TRBJ2-7; v_gene: TRBV20-1
CDR3aa: CSVGKGLAGGRETQYF; j_gene: TRBJ2-5; v_gene: TRBV29-1
CDR3aa: CVYALDGLYEQYF; j_gene: TRBJ2-7; v_gene: TRBV7-9
CDR3aa: CASSNQGEQYF; j_gene: TRBJ2-7; v_gene: TRBV7-2
CDR3aa: CASLGQGESETQYF; j_gene: TRBJ2-5; v_gene: TRBV7-9
CDR3aa: CASSLSGADYSNQPQHF; j_gene: TRBJ1-5; v_gene: TRBV28
CDR3aa: CASSSVVPGQYF; j_gene: TRBJ2-7; v_gene: TRBV7-9
CDR3aa: CASSQFRDEETQYF; j_gene: TRBJ2-5; v_gene: TRBV7-9
CDR3aa: CASSRDRGGHNEQFF; j_gene: TRBJ2-1; v_gene: TRBV5-1
CDR3aa: CASSPLVSAGRTEAFF; j_gene: TRBJ1-1; v_gene: TRBV7-2
CDR3aa: CSARRGATGANVLTF; j_gene: TRBJ2-6; v_gene: TRBV20-1
CDR3aa: CSARIATVFSYEQYF; j_gene: TRBJ2-7; v_gene: TRBV20-1
CDR3aa: CASSVAGTGGSPLHF; j_gene: TRBJ1-6; v_gene: TRBV9
CDR3aa: CASSQTGVLGEAFF; j_gene: TRBJ1-1; v_gene: TRBV4-3
CDR3aa: CASSLAQLVQNTEAFF; j_gene: TRBJ1-1; v_gene: TRBV7-6
CDR3aa: CASSRAYEQYF; j_gene: TRBJ2-7; v_gene: TRBV7-2
CDR3aa: CASSPPSVPTFNEQFF; j_gene: TRBJ2-1; v_gene: TRBV18
CDR3aa: CASSLAWERYF; j_gene: TRBJ2-7; v_gene: TRBV12-3/TRBV12-4
CDR3aa: CAWSPPSYEQYF; j_gene: TRBJ2-7; v_gene: TRBV30
CDR3aa: CASSFRTSGYNEQFF; j_gene: TRBJ2-1; v_gene: TRBV27
CDR3aa: CASSPGTSGRLGNTQYF; j_gene: TRBJ2-3; v_gene: TRBV7-8
CDR3aa: CASSLSVPRGNEQFF; j_gene: TRBJ2-1; v_gene: TRBV27
CDR3aa: CSARGKGGIQYF; j_gene: TRBJ2-4; v_gene: TRBV20-1
CDR3aa: CATSRGAGPDEQFF; j_gene: TRBJ2-1; v_gene: TRBV15
CDR3aa: CASSSHRWVTSNQPQHF; j_gene: TRBJ1-5; v_gene: TRBV12-3/TRBV12-4
CDR3aa: CASSRKETSGNTDTQYF; j_gene: TRBJ2-3; v_gene: TRBV5-4
CDR3aa: CASRWGNSYNEQFF; j_gene: TRBJ2-1; v_gene: TRBV5-1
CDR3aa: CASSINPPNTEAFF; j_gene: TRBJ1-1; v_gene: TRBV19
CDR3aa: CASSLYDQPQHF; j_gene: TRBJ1-5; v_gene: TRBV28
CDR3aa: CASTPGLAVYNEQFF; j_gene: TRBJ2-1; v_gene: TRBV6-1
CDR3aa: CASSLWKPNEAFF; j_gene: TRBJ1-1; v_gene: TRBV12-3/TRBV12-4
CDR3aa: CAWSGSGTRRNEQFF; j_gene: TRBJ2-1; v_gene: TRBV30
CDR3aa: CASSSSGQRLEQYF; j_gene: TRBJ2-7; v_gene: TRBV19
CDR3aa: CASSLRDVDIQYF; j_gene: TRBJ2-4; v_gene: TRBV7-9
CDR3aa: CASSARLAGAPADIQYF; j_gene: TRBJ2-4; v_gene: TRBV2
CDR3aa: CSARDQSNPYNEQFF; j_gene: TRBJ2-1; v_gene: TRBV20-1
CDR3aa: CASSVGTEETQYF; j_gene: TRBJ2-5; v_gene: TRBV9
CDR3aa: CASSLLMGQSYNEQFF; j_gene: TRBJ2-1; v_gene: TRBV5-1